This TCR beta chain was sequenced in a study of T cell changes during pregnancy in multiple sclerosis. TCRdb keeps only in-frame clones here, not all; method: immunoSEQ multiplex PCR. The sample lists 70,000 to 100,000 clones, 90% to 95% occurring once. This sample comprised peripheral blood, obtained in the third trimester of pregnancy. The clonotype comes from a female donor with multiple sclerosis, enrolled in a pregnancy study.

CDR3 DNA: TGTGCCAGCAGCTCGTATACAGGGGGCGCGGACACTGAAGCTTTCTTT. This encodes CASSSYTGGADTEAFF. V gene TRBV7-2 combines with J gene TRBJ1-1; TRBD1 aligns across 9 bases. The CDR3 sequence is 16 residues long. Germline lookup yields CDR1 SGHTA and CDR2 FQGNSA. V dropped 4 bases and J dropped 3; count of bases not matched to a gene: 9.